The next 17 T cell receptor beta chains were all read from a single sample in a study of coeliac disease. Whole-study results and caveats: In active celiac disease, intraepithelial and lamina propria TRB and TRG repertoires were less clonal than controls.

This table comes from immunoSEQ multiplex PCR, and its TCRdb copy is limited to in-frame clones, with some not included. The sample lists 2,500 to 3,000 clones, roughly 53% seen once, with around 9.3% in the top ten. Their antigens remain unidentified. Sequencing input: intraepithelial lymphocytes from the gut. Source of these receptors: a man aged 45-65 years with active celiac disease.

The chain uses TRBV4-3 and TRBJ2-2; a possible D gene is TRBD1 (5 bases). Germline CDR1 and CDR2: LGHNA and YSLEER. The CDR3 runs to 14 residues. Trimming pared 8 bases from V and 6 bases from J, leaving 16 bases between. CDR3 in DNA: TGCGCCAGCGGCACCCACTCAGGGCCCGGGGAGCTGTTTTTT. Translated, it gives CASGTHSGPGELFF.

This clone was observed a handful of times. The chain couples TRBV7-2 to TRBJ2-1; 7 nucleotides match TRBD2. Germline lookup yields CDR1 SGHTA and CDR2 FQGNSA. The CDR3 totals 12 residues. V gave up 6 bases and J gave up 7 bases; unmatched junction bases: 3. This CDR3 reads CASSWGGNEQFF. The CDR3 DNA is TGTGCCAGCAGTTGGGGGGGGAATGAGCAGTTCTTC.

The genes are TRBV9 and TRBJ2-2; weak D call: TRBD2 (6 bases). The CDR3 is 16 amino acids. V shed 0 bases and J shed 5 bases, with 14 bases lying between them. Germline CDR1 is SGDLS and CDR2 is YYNGEE. The CDR3 DNA sequence: TGTGCCAGCAGCGTAGGCTTGGGGGGAGAAACCGGGGAGCTGTTTTTT. Residues: CASSVGLGGETGELFF.

This CDR3 is CASSQSSGGPRNTEAFF. CDR3 DNA: TGCGCCAGCAGCCAATCCTCGGGGGGGCCCCGGAACACTGAAGCTTTCTTT. The rearrangement uses TRBV4-1 and TRBJ1-1, with D perhaps TRBD1 (6 bases). V was cut by 2 bases and J by 1 base, with 17 bases left in between. The germline V gene encodes CDR1 MGHRA and CDR2 YSYEKL. The CDR3 loop spans 17 amino acids.

The chain recombines TRBV9 with TRBJ1-5, with 9 bases aligning to TRBD1. V gave up 3 bases and J gave up 2 bases; unmatched junction bases: 9. CDR3 length equals 17 residues. The germline CDR1 and CDR2 sequences are SGDLS and YYNGEE. CDR3 DNA sequence: TGTGCCAGCAGCGAGGGGGACAGGGCGTGGGGCAATCAGCCCCAGCATTTT. Translating it yields CASSEGDRAWGNQPQHF.

This clone was seen a handful of times. The V and J genes are TRBV27 and TRBJ2-3; D may be TRBD1 (6 bases). V dropped 3 bases and J dropped 1 base, with 14 bases sitting between them. This CDR3 contains 16 residues. The germline CDR1 and CDR2 sequences are MNHEY and SMNVEV (reference sequence). CDR3 region: CASSFYRQVGTDTQYF. Written as DNA, the CDR3 is TGTGCCAGCAGTTTCTACCGACAGGTTGGCACAGATACGCAGTATTTT.

The chain uses TRBV19 and TRBJ2-1; 13 positions agree with TRBD2. Unmatched junction bases numbered 3, after V lost 3 bases and J lost 4 bases. CDR1 is LNHDA and CDR2 is SQIVND in the germline V gene (reference sequence). The CDR3 sequence is 16 residues long. The CDR3 bases are TGTGCCAGTAGTATGGGACTAGCGGGGATTTACAATGAGCAGTTCTTC. Protein sequence: CASSMGLAGIYNEQFF.

The chain uses TRBV7-9 and TRBJ2-2; no definite D call. Looked up from germline, CDR1 is SEHNR and CDR2 is FQNEAQ (reference sequence). CDR3 length equals 12 residues. Trimming cost V 5 bases and J 1 base, with 2 bases left between them. The CDR3 loop reads CASSLNTGELFF. Written as DNA, the CDR3 is TGTGCCAGCAGCCTGAACACCGGGGAGCTGTTTTTT. Looking up the rest from reference TRBV7-9 and TRBJ2-2 gives the full variable domain: DTGVSQNPRHKITKRGQNVTFRCDPISEHNRLYWYRQTLGQGPEFLTYFQNEAQLEKSRLLSDRFSAERPKGSFSTLEIQRTEQGDSAMYLCASSLNTGELFFGEGSRLTVL.

This chain uses TRBV6-5 with TRBJ2-1; TRBD2 matches at 9 bases. CDR1 and CDR2 (germline): MNHEY, SVGAGI. V gave up 2 bases and J gave up 9 bases; unmatched junction bases: 8. The CDR3 spans 15 residues. CDR3 coding DNA: TGTGCCAGCAGTTACGCGCGGGAGGGCACCCGTGAGCAGTTCTTC. This codes for CASSYAREGTREQFF.

The gene calls are TRBV5-1 and TRBJ2-3; 8 bases align to TRBD2. Germline V gene lookup returns CDR1 SGHRS and CDR2 YFSETQ. V was pared by 0 bases and J by 3 bases, with 9 bases of the junction left unmatched. The CDR3 totals 17 residues. CDR3 protein: CASSLAGSGGPTDTQYF. As DNA, the CDR3 is TGCGCCAGCAGCTTGGCAGGGTCGGGGGGGCCAACAGATACGCAGTATTTT.

This rearrangement joins TRBV10-3 to TRBJ1-1, with 8 bases aligning to TRBD1. Trimming removed 3 bases from V and 4 bases from J; junction bases left unmatched: 1. This CDR3 has 13 amino acids. CDR1 and CDR2 (germline): ENHRY, SYGVKD. The chain's CDR3 is CAISETGGTEAFF. Written as DNA, the CDR3 is TGTGCCATCAGTGAAACAGGGGGCACTGAAGCTTTCTTT.

This rearrangement joins TRBV5-5 to TRBJ2-3; unclear D gene. CDR3 length: 13 amino acids. V lost 4 bases to trimming and J lost 3 bases, with 9 bases between them. Germline V CDR1 and CDR2: SGHKS, YYEKEE (reference sequence). The DNA of the CDR3 is TGTGCCAGCAGCCCGGGTCCTACAGATACGCAGTATTTT. Translating gives CASSPGPTDTQYF. The full variable domain, its missing parts supplied by reference TRBV5-5 and TRBJ2-3, is DAGVTQSPTHLIKTRGQQVTLRCSPISGHKSVSWYQQVLGQGPQFIFQYYEKEERGRGNFPDRFSARQFPNYSSELNVNALLLGDSALYLCASSPGPTDTQYFGPGTRLTVL.

This clone has more than one count but fewer than ten. This chain uses TRBV7-3 with TRBJ2-3; TRBD2 matches 11 bases. Germline trimming cut 5 bases from V and 6 bases from J; bases unmatched to any gene: 13. Germline assignment: CDR1 SGHTA and CDR2 FQGTGA. The CDR3 covers 17 residues. The CDR3 region is CASSLLSGGAVGDTQYF. The CDR3, as DNA: TGTGCCAGCAGCCTACTTAGCGGGGGGGCGGTGGGGGATACGCAGTATTTT.

The rearrangement links TRBV28 to TRBJ2-7; a weak D match, TRBD2 (5 bases). Germline V gene sequence: CDR1 MDHEN, CDR2 SYDVKM. Trimming shortened V by 5 bases and J by 7 bases, and 18 bases separated the two germline ends. This CDR3 is 14 amino acids long. This CDR3 reads CASSGGREGGEQYF. In DNA, the CDR3 is TGTGCCAGCAGTGGAGGACGGGAAGGAGGAGAGCAGTACTTC.

The chain couples TRBV12-5 to TRBJ1-1; possibly TRBD1 for D (5 bases). The V end was cut by 5 bases, the J end by 3 bases, with 13 bases between. The CDR3 is 14 amino acids. Germline CDR1 and CDR2: LGHNT and FRNRAP. This CDR3 reads CASGKDSVHTEAFF. Written as DNA, the CDR3 is TGTGCTAGTGGTAAAGACAGTGTGCACACTGAAGCTTTCTTT. Using reference TRBV12-5 and TRBJ1-1 for the parts outside the CDR3, the full variable domain is DARVTQTPRHKVTEMGQEVTMRCQPILGHNTVFWYRQTMMQGLELLAYFRNRAPLDDSGMPKDRFSAEMPDATLATLKIQPSEPRDSAVYFCASGKDSVHTEAFFGQGTRLTVV.

This clone occurred a few times. CDR3 sequence (DNA): TGTGCCAGCAGCTTAACCTTGGCGGGAGACTCCCACGAGCAGTACGTC. Its translation: CASSLTLAGDSHEQYV. This chain connects TRBV11-3 to TRBJ2-7; 7 bases are shared with TRBD2. The CDR3 contains 16 residues. The germline CDR1 and CDR2 sequences are SGHNT and YENEEA.

This clone was observed a single time. The V call is TRBV5-5, the J call TRBJ2-7; the match to TRBD2 covers 10 bases. The length of the CDR3 is 14 residues. Unmatched junction bases numbered 6, after V lost 5 bases and J lost 4 bases. Germline V CDR1 and CDR2: SGHKS, YYEKEE (reference sequence). DNA of the CDR3: TGTGCCAGCAGTTCTGGACTAGCGGATTACGAGCAGTACGTC. This translates into CASSSGLADYEQYV.